This T cell receptor (beta chain) was profiled in a study of shared clonotypes between healthy human individuals. Study as a whole: The study used three CD4 naive, three CD4 memory, two CD8 naive and one CD8 memory plate per donor.

In the original analysis: Filtering was not the same, since immunoSEQ gave junction-only sequences without quality scores. Data came from immunoSEQ multiplex PCR; TCRdb stores just in-frame clones and leaves some out. The V and J calls and clone size were taken over from that table, and D and trimming were inferred from the DNA. The sample lists about 1 million clones, about 75% occurring once. This CDR3 is built from 16 residues. The V gene lost 0 bases and the J gene lost 1 base, with 13 bases spanning the gap. Germline CDR1 SGDLS, CDR2 YYNGEE. General study points: Blood alone was sampled, and tissue repertoires likely differ. Naive subsets generally had larger estimated richness than memory subsets.

About this clone itself: The antigen remains undetermined.

The chain links TRBV9 to TRBJ2-5, with D perhaps assigned TRBD1 or TRBD2 (5 bases each). This sequence originates from a man between 18 and 35 years old in good health. Sample: memory CD4+ T cells sorted from blood. Subset of the sample: CD45RA-negative fraction. CDR3 sequence (DNA): TGTGCCAGCAGCGTAGGGGCAGGGAGAGGCCAAGAGACCCAGTACTTC. Protein product: CASSVGAGRGQETQYF.